Listed here are 28 T cell receptor beta chains from one sample, sequenced in a study of T cell responses to AZD1222 COVID-19 vaccine. The repertoire was sequenced with immunoSEQ multiplex PCR; TCRdb's copy has only in-frame clones and lacks some. The data show 200,000 or so clones, around 93% seen once. Sequenced here: peripheral blood, sampled on day 0 of AZD1222 vaccination. These receptors were obtained from an adult in good health.

The chain uses TRBV28 and TRBJ1-5; 7 nucleotides align to TRBD1. This CDR3 contains 17 residues. Looked up from germline, CDR1 is MDHEN and CDR2 is SYDVKM. V was clipped by 4 bases and J by 0 bases; unmatched bases: 9. In nucleotides, the CDR3 is TGTGCCAGCAGTTGGCGGCAGGGGGGGTATAGCAATCAGCCCCAGCATTTT. Its translation is CASSWRQGGYSNQPQHF.

The chain combines TRBV6-1 with TRBJ2-2; D is possibly TRBD1 (5 bases). Germline V lookup: CDR1 MNHNS, CDR2 SASEGT. V lost 1 base, J lost 6 bases, and 6 bases lay in between. There are 13 residues in the CDR3. The DNA of the CDR3 is TGTGCCAGCAGTGAAGTAGGGGCCGGGGAGCTGTTTTTT. The encoded protein is CASSEVGAGELFF.

The rearrangement joins TRBV27 to TRBJ2-7, with a tentative D call TRBD2 (7 bases). Trimming left V 2 bases short and J 7 bases short, with 21 bases between. The CDR3 runs 16 residues. CDR1 and CDR2 (germline): MNHEY, SMNVEV (reference sequence). The DNA for the CDR3 is TGTGCCAGCAGTTTAGGTCGACTCGCGGGGGCCCCGGAGCAGTACTTC. Translation: CASSLGRLAGAPEQYF.

This chain connects TRBV5-1 to TRBJ2-3, with 7 bases identical to TRBD2. The V and J ends lost 5 bases and 1 base, in that order; junction bases with no gene match: 4. CDR1 SGHRS and CDR2 YFSETQ come from the germline V gene. The CDR3 is made up of 14 amino acids. CDR3: CASRGTSGTDTQYF. The CDR3 DNA follows: TGCGCCAGCAGAGGTACTAGCGGCACAGATACGCAGTATTTT.

This clone was counted a single time. The J gene is TRBJ2-7, the V gene TRBV10-1, with 10 bases matching TRBD2. Per the germline V gene, CDR1 is WNHNN and CDR2 is SYGVQD (reference sequence). The CDR3 totals 16 residues. V was clipped by 0 bases and J by 7 bases; unmatched bases: 9. This CDR3 reads CASSESSLAGGQEQYF. CDR3 sequence (DNA): TGCGCCAGCAGTGAGTCAAGCTTAGCGGGAGGTCAAGAGCAGTACTTC.

This chain's CDR3 is CACGDRSNYGYTF. CDR3 sequence (DNA): TGTGCCTGCGGGGACAGATCTAACTATGGCTACACCTTC. The chain combines TRBV30 with TRBJ1-2, with TRBD1 identical over 7 bases. CDR3 length equals 13 residues. J was trimmed by 0 bases and V by 6 bases; bases with no gene match: 4. The germline V gene has CDR1 GTSNPN and CDR2 SVGIG (reference sequence). The full variable domain, with the rest looked up from reference TRBV30 and TRBJ1-2, is SQTIHQWPATLVQPVGSPLSLECTVEGTSNPNLYWYRQAAGRGLQLLFYSVGIGQISSEVPQNLSASRPQDRQFILSSKKLLLSDSGFYLCACGDRSNYGYTFGSGTRLTVV.

For the CDR3, the DNA is TGTGCCAGCAGTGAAGCGCTTCAGGGGATTAATGAAAAACTGTTTTTT. Translation gives CASSEALQGINEKLFF. The rearrangement links TRBV2 to TRBJ1-4; TRBD1 might be the D (6 bases). This CDR3 is built from 16 residues. The V end was cut by 0 bases, the J end by 4 bases, with 12 bases between. Germline V gene lookup returns CDR1 SNHLY and CDR2 FYNNEI.

The genes are TRBV5-1 and TRBJ2-7; 10 bases agree with TRBD2. The CDR3 is made up of 16 amino acids. Germline V lookup: CDR1 SGHRS, CDR2 YFSETQ. The V gene end was trimmed by 0 bases and the J gene end by 5 bases; junction bases not matched to a gene: 8. CDR3 sequence: CASSLGRSGRGDEQYF. The CDR3 DNA reads as TGCGCCAGCAGCTTGGGACGGAGCGGGAGGGGTGACGAGCAGTACTTC.

As concerns this clone: Other DNA sequences in this sample translate to the same CDR3. J is TRBJ2-7 and V is TRBV29-1, with D perhaps TRBD1 or TRBD2 (5 bases each). Germline assignment: CDR1 SQVTM and CDR2 ANQGSEA. The CDR3 has 14 amino acids. The V end was cut by 6 bases, the J end by 7 bases, with 22 bases between. CDR3 nucleotides: TGCAGCGTCTCTCCCTGGGACGGCTACTATGAGCAGTACTTC. It encodes CSVSPWDGYYEQYF.

V usage is TRBV10-3 and J usage is TRBJ2-7; 9 nucleotides agree with TRBD1. The CDR3 runs to 14 residues. With V trimmed by 6 bases and J by 5 bases, 8 bases remained unmatched. Germline V lookup: CDR1 ENHRY, CDR2 SYGVKD. CDR3 region: CAIRRGQGRDEQYF. The CDR3 coding sequence is TGTGCCATCAGAAGAGGACAGGGGAGGGACGAGCAGTACTTC.

This chain joins TRBV9 and TRBJ2-7, with 11 positions matching TRBD1. Germline-derived CDR1 and CDR2 are SGDLS and YYNGEE. Trimming at V came to 4 bases and at J to 3 bases, leaving 6 bases not matched to a gene. The CDR3 spans 15 residues. CDR3 amino acids: CASSLGTGGIYEQYF. The CDR3 DNA follows: TGTGCCAGCAGCCTCGGGACAGGGGGAATCTACGAGCAGTACTTC.

V is TRBV7-2 and J is TRBJ2-1; 9 bases fit TRBD1. The CDR3 is made up of 16 amino acids. The J segment lost 4 bases and the V segment lost 0 bases, leaving 4 bases of the junction unmatched. The germline V gene has CDR1 SGHTA and CDR2 FQGNSA. The CDR3 bases are TGTGCCAGCAGCTTAGCGATAGACAGGGGGTACAATGAGCAGTTCTTC. Translated, it gives CASSLAIDRGYNEQFF.

This rearrangement joins TRBV6-5 to TRBJ2-7; 11 bases map to TRBD1. This CDR3 comprises 15 residues. CDR1 and CDR2 (germline): MNHEY, SVGAGI. With V trimmed by 8 bases and J by 3 bases, 9 bases remained unmatched. CDR3 coding DNA: TGTGCCAGCTCGAGAGGGACAGGGGGTATCTACGAGCAGTACTTC. This gives the protein CASSRGTGGIYEQYF.

The V and J genes are TRBV27 and TRBJ1-1, with 11 bases aligning to TRBD1. The CDR3 has 14 residues. Germline V lookup: CDR1 MNHEY, CDR2 SMNVEV (reference sequence). The junction had 6 bases not matched to a gene; V was cut back by 6 bases and J by 6 bases. The CDR3 region is CASRWTGGGSEAFF. CDR3 bases: TGTGCCAGCAGGTGGACAGGGGGCGGATCTGAAGCTTTCTTT.

This clone was observed a handful of times. J is TRBJ1-2 and V is TRBV18; D possibly corresponds to TRBD1 (5 bases). CDR3 size: 15 residues. Germline V gene data show CDR1 as KGHSH and CDR2 as LQKENI. Trimming left V 2 bases short and J 5 bases short, with 15 bases between. CDR3 residues: CASSPGAVPGYGYTF. The CDR3 bases are TGTGCCAGCTCACCAGGGGCCGTCCCGGGGTATGGCTACACCTTC.

V and J are TRBV19 and TRBJ1-1, with a possible D match to TRBD1 (6 bases). Germline-derived CDR1 and CDR2 are LNHDA and SQIVND (reference sequence). There are 13 residues in the CDR3. The ends were cut back, 5 bases at V and 4 bases at J, with 11 bases in the middle. CDR3 amino acids: CASSFTGITEAFF. The CDR3 DNA reads TGTGCCAGTAGTTTCACAGGGATCACTGAAGCTTTCTTT.

J is TRBJ1-3 and V is TRBV15; D remains unclear. Trimming stripped 0 bases from V and 4 bases from J, with 10 bases between. Germline assignment: CDR1 LNHNV and CDR2 YYDKDF (reference sequence). This CDR3 spans 15 amino acids. The CDR3 sequence is CATSRDLAGGNTIYF. The CDR3, as DNA: TGTGCCACCAGCAGAGATCTTGCGGGAGGAAACACCATATATTTT.

The rearrangement uses TRBV6-5 and TRBJ2-7, with D perhaps matching TRBD2 (7 bases). The CDR3 spans 14 residues. V gave up 7 bases and J gave up 6 bases, with 19 bases separating them. Germline assignment: CDR1 MNHEY and CDR2 SVGAGI. In nucleotides, the CDR3 is TGTGCCAGCATTCCGCGGAGAGGGGGGGGCGAGCAGTACTTC. Protein product: CASIPRRGGGEQYF.

In the case of this clone: The junction and the germline gene differ at one end; a read error may be behind it. The chain links TRBV7-7 to TRBJ2-1; 8 bases fit TRBD2. The V gene's germline CDR1 is SSHAT and CDR2 FNYEAQ (reference sequence). The CDR3 contains 17 residues. The DNA for the CDR3 is TGTGCTAGCAGCTTAGCGGGAAGCGGGAAGTGGGGCAATGAGCAGTTCTTC. It yields the protein CASSLAGSGKWGNEQFF.

This chain links TRBV5-1 with TRBJ2-1; 7 bases map to TRBD2. Losses at the gene ends were 4 bases for V and 6 bases for J; bases not matched to a gene: 7. The CDR3 length is 14 residues. Per germline, CDR1 SGHRS and CDR2 YFSETQ. CDR3 DNA: TGCGCCAGCAGCCACACCGGGACTACCAATGAGCAGTTCTTC. It translates to CASSHTGTTNEQFF.

This chain links TRBV9 with TRBJ2-7, with D tentatively TRBD2 (6 bases). Trimming cost V 0 bases and J 2 bases, with 12 bases left between them. The CDR3 totals 15 residues. Germline V CDR1 and CDR2: SGDLS, YYNGEE. This CDR3 is CASSVGAAGTYEQYF. The CDR3 region has the DNA TGTGCCAGCAGCGTAGGAGCGGCGGGGACCTACGAGCAGTACTTC.

The V call is TRBV19, the J call TRBJ2-3; 8 nucleotides line up with TRBD2. V lost 7 bases to trimming and J lost 4 bases; unmatched junction nucleotides: 10. The germline gives CDR1 LNHDA, CDR2 SQIVND (reference sequence). The CDR3 length is 15 residues. For the CDR3, the DNA is TGTGCCAGTAATGAAGCGGGAGTGGAACCAGATACGCAGTATTTT. This sequence encodes CASNEAGVEPDTQYF.

The chain carries TRBV6-2 or TRBV6-3 and TRBJ2-7, with TRBD2 matching over 9 bases. The CDR3 is made up of 13 amino acids. The J segment lost 6 bases and the V segment lost 6 bases, leaving 6 bases of the junction unmatched. CDR1 is MNHEY, CDR2 SVGEGT, per germline. The CDR3: CASRPGLAIEQYF. The DNA of the CDR3 is TGTGCCAGCAGGCCTGGACTAGCGATCGAGCAGTACTTC.

The genes are TRBV6-2 or TRBV6-3 and TRBJ2-7, with TRBD1 identical over 9 bases. CDR1 and CDR2 (germline): MNHEY, SVGEGT. There are 14 residues in the CDR3. Trimming cost V 5 bases and J 3 bases; bases outside gene matches: 5. The CDR3, as DNA: TGTGCCAGCAGTCGGACGACAGGGGGCTACGAGCAGTACTTC. Its translation: CASSRTTGGYEQYF.

The chain carries TRBV27 and TRBJ1-4, with D possibly matching TRBD1 (5 bases). Trimming took off 5 bases at V and 4 bases at J, with 11 bases between the two ends. The germline gives CDR1 MNHEY, CDR2 SMNVEV (reference sequence). The CDR3 is made up of 14 amino acids. CDR3 protein: CASSHDRYNEKLFF. The CDR3 coding sequence is TGTGCCAGCAGTCACGACAGATATAATGAAAAACTGTTTTTT.

The gene calls are TRBV4-1 and TRBJ1-5; D gene unclear. Trimming removed 4 bases at V and 0 bases at J, with 19 bases between. In germline, CDR1 is MGHRA, CDR2 YSYEKL. The CDR3 has 18 amino acids. CDR3 in DNA: TGCGCCAGCAGCCTTAGCGGGCAGGCTAAATATAGCAATCAGCCCCAGCATTTT. Amino acids: CASSLSGQAKYSNQPQHF.

V usage is TRBV19 and J usage is TRBJ1-1; D is perhaps TRBD1 (5 bases). Trimming took off 5 bases at V and 1 base at J, with 14 bases between the two ends. Germline V CDR1 and CDR2: LNHDA, SQIVND (reference sequence). The CDR3 loop spans 15 amino acids. DNA of the CDR3: TGTGCCAGTAGTCCCCCAGGGATCGGGAACACTGAAGCTTTCTTT. As protein: CASSPPGIGNTEAFF.

This clone was detected only a few times. The chain has TRBV4-1 and TRBJ2-7; no clear D gene. The V gene's germline CDR1 is MGHRA and CDR2 YSYEKL. CDR3 length: 13 residues. V dropped 0 bases and J dropped 2 bases, with 5 bases sitting between them. CDR3 DNA sequence: TGCGCCAGCAGCCAAGAGAAAACCTACGAGCAGTACTTC. Amino acids: CASSQEKTYEQYF.